Listed below are T cell receptor beta chains from one sample, sequenced in a study of molecular identifiers for immune sequencing clone quantification. TCRdb re-derived calls from the PCR reads in MiXCR, one entry per CDR3 protein. The table shows some 100,000 distinct CDR3 sequences, with around 33% occurring only once. Sequencing input: naive CD8+ T cells from blood, with Jurkat cell RNA spiked in. Every receptor here comes from a human donor in good health. Some libraries in this study had Jurkat cell RNA spiked in. The conserved cysteine and the conserved F or W are not part of the CDR3 here. D genes are given only for firm matches.

v_call d_call cdr3_aa
TRBV27 - ASRWRAIAYEQY
TRBV19 - ASSIRPSTDTQY
TRBV28 TRBD1 ACSFARTGVPEAI
TRBV28 - ASSFQGSGYEQY
TRBV27 TRBD2 ASSPIGTSGSIGEQF
TRBV4-3 - ASSQDPSAVTDTQY
TRBV12-3/TRBV12-4 TRBD1 ASRYGQGAYEQY
TRBV29-1 TRBD1 SVDRGRDTQY
TRBV4-3 TRBD2 ASSRRTSGSGAYNEQF
TRBV4-1 - ASRMGDTEAF
TRBV5-1 TRBD2 ASSFSSGITGELF
TRBV25-1 - ASSASTADEQF
TRBV5-1 TRBD2 ASRKGLVSTDTQY
TRBV24-1 TRBD1 ATSDPGQINQPQH